Reported below is one TCR beta chain. This entry belongs to a study of T cell responses to AZD1222 COVID-19 vaccine. Method: immunoSEQ multiplex PCR; TCRdb's copy keeps in-frame clones and lacks some. This table holds about 56,000 clones, around 80% found once. This specimen consisted of peripheral blood, obtained 28 days after the second AZD1222 dose. The clonotype originates from an adult who received the AZD1222 COVID-19 vaccine.

Here the CDR3 reads CASSADRAGTGELFF. CDR3 in DNA: TGTGCCAGCAGCGCGGACAGGGCGGGCACCGGGGAGCTGTTTTTT. The chain joins TRBV7-9 to TRBJ2-2, with 8 bases that match TRBD1. This CDR3 comprises 15 residues. Germline V gene sequence: CDR1 SEHNR, CDR2 FQNEAQ (reference sequence). V shed 5 bases and J 4 bases; nucleotides not matched to a gene: 6.